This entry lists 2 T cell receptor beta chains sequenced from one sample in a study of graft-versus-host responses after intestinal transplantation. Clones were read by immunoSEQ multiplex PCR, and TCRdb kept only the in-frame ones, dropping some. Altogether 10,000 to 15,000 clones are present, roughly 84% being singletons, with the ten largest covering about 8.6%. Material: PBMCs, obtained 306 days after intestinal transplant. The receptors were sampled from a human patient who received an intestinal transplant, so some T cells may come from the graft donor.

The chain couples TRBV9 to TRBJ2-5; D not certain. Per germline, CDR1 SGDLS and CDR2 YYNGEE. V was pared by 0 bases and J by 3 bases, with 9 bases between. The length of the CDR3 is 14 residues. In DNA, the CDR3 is TGTGCCAGCAGCGTAGATGGGATTAAAGAGACCCAGTACTTC. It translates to CASSVDGIKETQYF.

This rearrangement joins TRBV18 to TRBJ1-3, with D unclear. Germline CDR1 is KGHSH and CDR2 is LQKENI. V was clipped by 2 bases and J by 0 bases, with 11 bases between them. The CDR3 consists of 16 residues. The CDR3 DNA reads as TGTGCCAGCTCACCAGCAGGTCGGAGCTCTGGAAACACCATATATTTT. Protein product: CASSPAGRSSGNTIYF.